A selection of T cell receptor beta chains follows, all from one sample in a study of identical twins. TCRdb re-analysed the 5' RACE reads in MiXCR, keeping a single row per CDR3 protein. The data contain some 1,700,000 distinct CDR3 sequences, 25% to 35% of them seen just once; the ten biggest clones take up about 0.27%. Sample: cord blood. These TCRs come from a newborn girl in good health. CDR3s include the opening cysteine and the closing phenylalanine or tryptophan. D genes are given only for firm matches. Size tells how often a clone was seen (once, few, many) or the class of an expanded clone, and some rows leave it out.

D,size,V,J,DNA,CDR3
-,-,TRBV24-1,TRBJ1-5,TGTGCCACCAGTGATCAAGATCAGCCCCAGCATTTT,CATSDQDQPQHF
-,few,TRBV5-5,TRBJ1-2,TGTGCCAGCAGCTTCCTCCCCAGGGCGGCCTATGGCTACACCTTC,CASSFLPRAAYGYTF
-,-,TRBV28,TRBJ1-2,TGTGCCAGCAGTTTAAAGTCAGCCTATGGCTACACCTTC,CASSLKSAYGYTF
-,few,TRBV9,TRBJ2-3,TGTGCCAGCACGGGGCTCAACACAGATACGCAGTATTTT,CASTGLNTDTQYF
-,-,TRBV29-1,TRBJ2-2,TGCAGCGTTGAGCGGTTCGGGACCGGGGAGCTGTTTTTT,CSVERFGTGELFF
TRBD2,-,TRBV20-1,TRBJ2-3,TGCAGTGCCAAAACCGGGACTAACACAGATACGCAGTATTTT,CSAKTGTNTDTQYF
TRBD1,-,TRBV29-1,TRBJ2-7,TGCAGCGTTGAGGATGACAGGGGACATGAGCAGTACTTC,CSVEDDRGHEQYF
-,many,TRBV29-1,TRBJ2-7,TGCAGCGGGGGATTTTACTACGAGCAGTACTTC,CSGGFYYEQYF
TRBD2,-,TRBV29-1,TRBJ2-1,TGCAGCGCGGGGCACTCAGGGACTAGCGGTCACAATGAGCAGTTCTTC,CSAGHSGTSGHNEQFF
-,few,TRBV7-2,TRBJ1-2,TGTGCCAGCAGCGGCCACAGGGTTAACTATGGCTACACCTTC,CASSGHRVNYGYTF
-,few,TRBV6-5,TRBJ2-7,TGTGCCAGCAGCCGTATTTGGGGCAACTCCTACGAGCAGTACTTC,CASSRIWGNSYEQYF
-,-,TRBV6-5,TRBJ1-4,TGTGCCACCGCGAGACGGGGGGCGGTTGGTGAAAAACTGTTTTTT,CATARRGAVGEKLFF
-,-,TRBV29-1,TRBJ2-7,TGCAGCGTCTTCGGGGCTAGCATTGGCAATGAGCAGTACTTC,CSVFGASIGNEQYF
-,many,TRBV12-3/TRBV12-4,TRBJ1-5,TGTGCCAGCAGTACAGTTAGCAATCAGCCCCAGCATTTT,CASSTVSNQPQHF
-,few,TRBV13,TRBJ2-4,TGTGCCAGCAGCCCTCCGGGGGTGGACATTCAGTACTTC,CASSPPGVDIQYF
TRBD1,-,TRBV14,TRBJ2-5,TGTGCCAGCAGCCAGGACCGGGACAGTGGTTCGGGGACCCAGTACTTC,CASSQDRDSGSGTQYF
-,few,TRBV4-1,TRBJ1-1,TGCGCCAGCAGCCAAGAACTGAACACTGAAGCTTTCTTT,CASSQELNTEAFF
-,-,TRBV4-1,TRBJ2-7,TGCGCCAGCAGCCAAGTCGGCAGGGATGGCGAGCAGTACTTC,CASSQVGRDGEQYF
-,-,TRBV11-2,TRBJ1-2,TGTGCCAGCAGCTTAGAGGGACATCTTAAGTATGGCTACACCTTC,CASSLEGHLKYGYTF
-,-,TRBV7-6,TRBJ1-2,TGTGCCAGCAGCCAAGCAGGGGTGTCCTATGGCTACACCTTC,CASSQAGVSYGYTF
TRBD1,-,TRBV2,TRBJ2-1,TGTGCCAGCAGAAACAGGGGCTATGAGCAGTTCTTC,CASRNRGYEQFF
-,few,TRBV6-6,TRBJ1-5,TGTGCCAGCAGTTACTGGGGGGGGGATCAGCCCCAGCATTTT,CASSYWGGDQPQHF
-,-,TRBV6-5,TRBJ1-1,TGTGCCAGCAGTTACTACAGGGACACCACGACCCTCAACACTGAAGCTTTCTTT,CASSYYRDTTTLNTEAFF
-,many,TRBV10-3,TRBJ1-2,TGTGCCATCAGTGAAGGCTACATGAACTATGGCTACACCTTC,CAISEGYMNYGYTF
TRBD1,-,TRBV27,TRBJ2-7,TGTGCCAGCAGTTACAGGGGGCGTTACGAGCAGTACTTC,CASSYRGRYEQYF
-,-,TRBV21-1,TRBJ2-3,TGTGCCAGCAGCTTCCCGGGACTAGCAGATACGCAGTATTTT,CASSFPGLADTQYF
TRBD2,-,TRBV9,TRBJ2-1,TGTGCCAGCAGCGTAGAGGCCCCTTATGAACGGGGGGGCCGCAATGAGCAGTTCTTC,CASSVEAPYERGGRNEQFF
-,-,TRBV29-1,TRBJ2-3,TGCAGCGTTGAGCCAGATACGCAGTATTTT,CSVEPDTQYF
TRBD2,-,TRBV5-1,TRBJ2-3,TGCGCCAGCAGCTTGGGCCTGACTAGCGTGAGCACAGATACGCAGTATTTT,CASSLGLTSVSTDTQYF
-,few,TRBV9,TRBJ2-3,TGTGCCAGCAGCGTAGGGGTGCAAGAGTCAAAGTATTTT,CASSVGVQESKYF
-,-,TRBV3-1,TRBJ1-3,TGTGCCAGCAGCCAAGGAGCAACCTCTGGAAACACCATATATTTT,CASSQGATSGNTIYF
-,once,TRBV6-1,TRBJ1-5,TGTGCCAGCAGTGGTGCACGGCTAAGCAATCAGCCCCAGCATTTT,CASSGARLSNQPQHF
-,-,TRBV29-1,TRBJ1-1,TGCAGCGTTGTCCTCAAGACACCGAACACTGAAGCTTTCTTT,CSVVLKTPNTEAFF
TRBD2,-,TRBV27,TRBJ2-7,TGTGCCAGCAGTTCTTGGGGTAGCGGGGCCTACGAGCAGTACTTC,CASSSWGSGAYEQYF
-,-,TRBV2,TRBJ2-7,TGTGCCAGCAAGGGCAGCCTCCTTTACGAGCAGTACTTC,CASKGSLLYEQYF
-,-,TRBV30,TRBJ2-7,TGTGCCTGGAGTGTCGGAGTAGAGGTGTACTTC,CAWSVGVEVYF
TRBD2,few,TRBV28,TRBJ2-1,TGTGCCAGCAGTCTCTCTAGCGGCTGGGGCAATGAGCAGTTCTTC,CASSLSSGWGNEQFF
-,few,TRBV15,TRBJ2-1,TGTGCCACCAGCAGAGGTCCCGTCAATGAGCAGTTCTTC,CATSRGPVNEQFF
-,few,TRBV6-1,TRBJ2-1,TGTGCCAGCAGGGTTGACAGCGACAATGAGCAGTTCTTC,CASRVDSDNEQFF
-,few,TRBV6-6,TRBJ2-1,TGTGCCAGCAGTAACCTCGGAGGGCCTCGAAGGAATGAGCAGTTCTTC,CASSNLGGPRRNEQFF
-,few,TRBV20-1,TRBJ2-7,TGCAGTGCCCCAGACCCATCCGGCTACGAGCAGTACTTC,CSAPDPSGYEQYF
TRBD2,-,TRBV4-1,TRBJ2-2,TGCGCCAGCAGCCAAGTTAGCGGGGTCACCGGGGAGCTGTTTTTT,CASSQVSGVTGELFF
-,-,TRBV5-1,TRBJ2-3,TGCGCCAGCAGCTTGGTGTGGCCCAGGCTTAGCACAGATACGCAGTATTTT,CASSLVWPRLSTDTQYF
-,few,TRBV11-2,TRBJ1-5,TGTGCCAGCAGCTTAGCCTCTAATAGCAATCAGCCCCAGCATTTT,CASSLASNSNQPQHF
-,few,TRBV6-1,TRBJ1-2,TGTGCCAGCAATCCCGCGGGGCGCCTCGGGGGCTACACCTTC,CASNPAGRLGGYTF
-,-,TRBV27,TRBJ1-2,TGTGCCAGCAGTTTGAGGGCAGGTTCTAACAATGGCTACACCTTC,CASSLRAGSNNGYTF
-,-,TRBV24-1,TRBJ2-5,TGTGCCACCAGTGATTCAAGGGGACTGGGACGGCCCCAAGAGACCCAGTACTTC,CATSDSRGLGRPQETQYF
TRBD1,-,TRBV27,TRBJ1-1,TGTGCCAGCAGATATACTACAGGGGGGAACACTGAAGCTTTCTTT,CASRYTTGGNTEAFF
TRBD1,few,TRBV6-6,TRBJ1-5,TGTGCCAGCAGTTACTTGACAGGGTATCAGCCCCAGCATTTT,CASSYLTGYQPQHF
TRBD2,-,TRBV5-1,TRBJ2-5,TGCGCCAGCAGGGGGCTAGCGGCAGAGACCCAGTACTTC,CASRGLAAETQYF
TRBD1,few,TRBV20-1,TRBJ1-2,TGCAGTGCCTCTTCGGGGGGACAGATATATGGCTACACCTTC,CSASSGGQIYGYTF
-,-,TRBV21-1,TRBJ1-1,TGTGCCAGCTGTCCGGGACCCTGGAACACTGAAGCTTTCTTT,CASCPGPWNTEAFF
TRBD2,many,TRBV4-2,TRBJ2-1,TGTGCCAGCAGCCAGCCCTCCGGGACTAGCGGTCACAATGAGCAGTTCTTC,CASSQPSGTSGHNEQFF
-,few,TRBV7-9,TRBJ2-4,TGTGCCAGCAGCGCCTGTCCCAAAAACATTCAGTACTTC,CASSACPKNIQYF
-,-,TRBV7-2,TRBJ2-7,TGTGCCAGCAGCTTATGGAGGGGGGAGTACAATGAGCAGTACTTC,CASSLWRGEYNEQYF
-,-,TRBV11-1,TRBJ1-1,TGTGCCAGCAGCTTCCGCCAGCCTCGCGGGGGCAGAGCTTTCTTT,CASSFRQPRGGRAFF
TRBD1,-,TRBV7-9,TRBJ1-2,TGTGCCAGCAGCCAAAACCGCGTCGGGGACAGGCACTATGGCTACACCTTC,CASSQNRVGDRHYGYTF
-,-,TRBV6-6,TRBJ2-1,TGTGCCAGCAGTTATCTCCGAGGGGGGCAGTTCTTC,CASSYLRGGQFF
TRBD2,many,TRBV28,TRBJ2-1,TGTGCCAGCTCAGGGCTAGCGGGAAGCAATGAGCAGTTCTTC,CASSGLAGSNEQFF